These 14 T cell receptor beta chains were all obtained from the same sample, sequenced in a study of T-cell reconstitution after alpha-beta-depleted transplantation in children. Using unique molecular identifiers, the investigators prepared the TCRbeta library. TCRdb ran MiXCR on the PCR reads and lists one entry per CDR3 protein. The repertoire has a few hundred thousand distinct CDR3 sequences, about 25% of them found once; the top ten carry roughly 2.5%. The specimen was PBMCs, collected before TCRalphabeta/CD19-depleted stem cell transplant. These TCRs come from a girl aged 2 to 10 with Fanconi anemia, due to receive a stem cell transplant.

This clonotype turned up a few times. In DNA, the CDR3 is TGTGCCAGCTCACCCTATACAGGGTTCAGCTACTACGAGCAGTACTTC. It encodes CASSPYTGFSYYEQYF. This chain joins TRBV18 and TRBJ2-7, with a tentative D call TRBD1 (6 bases). Trimming stripped 3 bases from V and 3 bases from J, with 18 bases between. The germline CDR1 and CDR2 sequences are KGHSH and LQKENI. The CDR3 sequence is 16 residues long.

This clonotype appeared a single time. This chain links TRBV4-1 with TRBJ2-2, with a possible D match to TRBD1 (7 bases). Between the trimmed V and J ends, which lost 0 bases and 2 bases, there was a span of 13 bases. This CDR3 region has 17 residues. From germline, CDR1 is MGHRA and CDR2 YSYEKL. The CDR3 region is CASSQDSGQANTGELFF. CDR3 sequence (DNA): TGCGCCAGCAGCCAAGATAGCGGACAGGCAAACACCGGGGAGCTGTTTTTT.

The J gene is TRBJ2-2, the V gene TRBV25-1; possibly TRBD1 for D (5 bases). The CDR3 runs to 16 residues. The ends were cut back, 1 base at V and 3 bases at J, with 12 bases in the middle. CDR1 MGHDK and CDR2 SYGVNS come from the germline V gene. The CDR3 reads CASSEWQGGDTGELFF. For the CDR3, the DNA is TGTGCCAGCAGTGAATGGCAGGGTGGGGACACCGGGGAGCTGTTTTTT. The full variable domain, with the rest looked up from reference TRBV25-1 and TRBJ2-2, is EADIYQTPRYLVIGTGKKITLECSQTMGHDKMYWYQQDPGMELHLIHYSYGVNSTEKGDLSSESTVSRIRTEHFPLTLESARPSHTSQYLCASSEWQGGDTGELFFGEGSRLTVL.

There are many counts of this clonotype. The chain employs TRBV29-1 and TRBJ2-7, with 7 bases matching TRBD1. CDR3 size: 14 residues. The germline V gene has CDR1 SQVTM and CDR2 ANQGSEA. Trimming cost V 2 bases and J 6 bases; bases outside gene matches: 10. CDR3 loop: CSVEPTGAEGEQYF. The CDR3 bases are TGCAGCGTTGAACCCACAGGGGCCGAGGGCGAGCAGTACTTC.

This clonotype was picked up a small number of times. V and J are TRBV5-1 and TRBJ2-7, with D possibly being TRBD2 (5 bases). CDR3 length equals 12 residues. Trimming pared 2 bases from V and 7 bases from J, leaving 10 bases between. The germline CDR1 and CDR2 sequences are SGHRS and YFSETQ. CDR3 coding DNA: TGCGCCAGCAGCTTTCTACTAGGTGAGCAGTACTTC. It encodes CASSFLLGEQYF.

V is TRBV28 and J is TRBJ2-5; D is perhaps TRBD1 or TRBD2 (5 bases each). Trimming left V 2 bases short and J 1 base short, with 8 bases between. Germline CDR1 MDHEN, CDR2 SYDVKM. The CDR3 covers 14 residues. CDR3 sequence: CASSLGGSQETQYF. CDR3 bases: TGTGCCAGCAGTTTAGGGGGTTCCCAAGAGACCCAGTACTTC.

This sequence joins TRBV6-1 and TRBJ2-2; weak D call: TRBD1 (6 bases). Trimming took 6 bases from V and 2 from J, leaving 10 bases between them. The CDR3 has 14 residues. From germline, CDR1 is MNHNS and CDR2 SASEGT. CDR3 DNA: TGTGCCAGCAGACTCAGGGGAAACACCGGGGAGCTGTTTTTT. Translated: CASRLRGNTGELFF.

There are a few counts of this clonotype. The chain links TRBV4-1 to TRBJ2-7; 7 bases line up with TRBD1. With 4 bases clipped from V and 2 bases from J, the junction kept 5 bases outside the gene matches. The CDR3 extends over 14 amino acids. Per the germline V gene, CDR1 is MGHRA and CDR2 is YSYEKL. CDR3 amino acids: CASSRNRGTYEQYF. The CDR3 region has the DNA TGCGCCAGCAGCCGGAACAGGGGAACCTACGAGCAGTACTTC.

This clonotype was picked up many times. The chain has TRBV29-1 and TRBJ2-2; tentatively, D is TRBD1 or TRBD2 (5 bases each). V lost 5 bases to trimming and J lost 2 bases, with 12 bases between them. This CDR3 region has 14 residues. Germline loops: CDR1 SQVTM, CDR2 ANQGSEA. The DNA for the CDR3 is TGCAGCGTTCCTTGGGACGGAAACACCGGGGAGCTGTTTTTT. The encoded protein is CSVPWDGNTGELFF.

This chain connects TRBV5-1 to TRBJ2-4; weak D call: TRBD1 (7 bases). Trimming removed 4 bases from V and 8 bases from J, with 16 bases in between. CDR3 size: 14 residues. Germline V gives CDR1 SGHRS, CDR2 YFSETQ. CDR3 in DNA: TGCGCCAGCAGCGCCAGGGGGGATCCGGACATTCAGTACTTC. It specifies CASSARGDPDIQYF.

There are many counts of this clonotype. The junction differs from germline at one of its ends, possibly a read error. The rearrangement links TRBV6-1 to TRBJ2-3; D remains unclear. This CDR3 has 14 amino acids. Germline V gene sequence: CDR1 MNHNS, CDR2 SASEGT. Here the CDR3 DNA reads TGTGCCAGCAGTGGGGGAAGGAGCATAGATACGCAGTATTTT. Its protein is CASSGGRSIDTQYF.

The sample holds a few counts of this clonotype. This rearrangement joins TRBV4-1 to TRBJ2-1; 9 bases match TRBD2. The CDR3 covers 16 residues. V lost 2 bases, J lost 10 bases, and 12 bases stayed unmatched. Looked up from germline, CDR1 is MGHRA and CDR2 is YSYEKL. DNA for the CDR3: TGCGCCAGCAGCCAATTCGTGCCACTAGCGGGCCTGGAGCAGTTCTTC. It translates to CASSQFVPLAGLEQFF.

V usage is TRBV4-2 and J usage is TRBJ2-1; TRBD2 agrees at 10 bases. The CDR3 is 15 amino acids. After removal of 4 bases from V and 10 bases from J, the junction contained 10 bases not matched to a gene. CDR1 and CDR2 (germline): LGHNA, YNFKEQ. The CDR3 loop is CASSLERGGQQEQFF. DNA for the CDR3: TGTGCCAGCAGCCTAGAGCGGGGGGGACAGCAGGAGCAGTTCTTC.

This clonotype was seen repeatedly, ten times or more. The CDR3 loop reads CASSLTGGPGNIQYF. The CDR3 nucleotides read TGTGCCAGCAGCTTGACGGGGGGGCCGGGAAACATTCAGTACTTC. The chain combines TRBV5-5 with TRBJ2-4; 8 bases agree with TRBD2. The ends lost 1 base at V and 6 bases at J; junction bases unmatched: 6. The length of the CDR3 is 15 residues. The germline CDR1 and CDR2 sequences are SGHKS and YYEKEE (reference sequence).